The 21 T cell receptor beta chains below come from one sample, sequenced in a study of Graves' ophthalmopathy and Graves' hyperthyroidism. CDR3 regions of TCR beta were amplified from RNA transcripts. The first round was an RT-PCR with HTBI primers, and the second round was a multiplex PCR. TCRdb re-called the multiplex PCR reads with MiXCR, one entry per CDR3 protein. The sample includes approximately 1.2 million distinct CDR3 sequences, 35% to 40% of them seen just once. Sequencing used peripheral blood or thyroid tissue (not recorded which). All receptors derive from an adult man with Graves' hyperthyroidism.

CDR3 sequence (DNA): TGCAGCGTTGCCAGCAGTTTGGGGCTGGATCAGCCCCAGCATTTT. Its translation is CSVASSLGLDQPQHF. This chain links TRBV29-1 with TRBJ1-5, with D tentatively TRBD1 (5 bases). The CDR3 is made up of 15 amino acids. V lost 4 bases to trimming and J lost 5 bases, with 18 bases between them. Germline V lookup: CDR1 SQVTM, CDR2 ANQGSEA. Full variable domain (remainder filled in from reference TRBV29-1 and TRBJ1-5): SAVISQKPSRDICQRGTSLTIQCQVDSQVTMMFWYRQQPGQSLTLIATANQGSEATYESGFVIDKFPISRPNLTFSTLTVSNMSPEDSSIYLCSVASSLGLDQPQHFGDGTRLSIL.

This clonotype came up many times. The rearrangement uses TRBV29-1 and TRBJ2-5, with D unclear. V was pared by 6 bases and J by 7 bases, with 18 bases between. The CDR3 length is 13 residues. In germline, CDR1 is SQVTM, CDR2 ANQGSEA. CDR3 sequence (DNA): TGCAGCGTGAATCTTGGCCCGCCAACGACCCAGTACTTC. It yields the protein CSVNLGPPTTQYF.

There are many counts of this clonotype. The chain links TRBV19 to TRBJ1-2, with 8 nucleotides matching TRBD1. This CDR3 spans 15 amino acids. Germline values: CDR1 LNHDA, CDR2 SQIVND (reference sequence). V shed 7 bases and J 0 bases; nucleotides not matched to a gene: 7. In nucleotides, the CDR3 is TGTGCCAGTACGATCCGGACAGGGTCTAACTATGGCTACACCTTC. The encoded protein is CASTIRTGSNYGYTF.

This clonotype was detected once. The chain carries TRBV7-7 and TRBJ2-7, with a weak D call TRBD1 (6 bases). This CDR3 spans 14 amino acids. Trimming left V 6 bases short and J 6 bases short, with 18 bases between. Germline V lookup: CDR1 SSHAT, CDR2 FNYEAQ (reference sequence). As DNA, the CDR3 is TGTGCCAGCAGTTCCACCCCCCAGGGGCTCGAGCAGTACTTC. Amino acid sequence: CASSSTPQGLEQYF.

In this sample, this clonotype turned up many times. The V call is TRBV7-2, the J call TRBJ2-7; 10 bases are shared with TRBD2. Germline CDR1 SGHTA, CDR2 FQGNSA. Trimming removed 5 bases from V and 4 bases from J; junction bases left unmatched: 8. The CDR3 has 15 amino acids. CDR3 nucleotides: TGTGCCAGCAGCCAAGGGACTAGCGCTGTTTACGAGCAGTACTTC. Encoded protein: CASSQGTSAVYEQYF.

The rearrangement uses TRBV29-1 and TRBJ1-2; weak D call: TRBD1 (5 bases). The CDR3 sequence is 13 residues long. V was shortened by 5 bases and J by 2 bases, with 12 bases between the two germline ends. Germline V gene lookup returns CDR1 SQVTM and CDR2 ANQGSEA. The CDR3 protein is CSVLAGGNYGYTF. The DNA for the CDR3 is TGCAGCGTTTTAGCCGGGGGGAACTATGGCTACACCTTC. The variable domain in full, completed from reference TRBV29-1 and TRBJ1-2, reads SAVISQKPSRDICQRGTSLTIQCQVDSQVTMMFWYRQQPGQSLTLIATANQGSEATYESGFVIDKFPISRPNLTFSTLTVSNMSPEDSSIYLCSVLAGGNYGYTFGSGTRLTVV.

The CDR3, as DNA: TGTGCCAGCGCCCCGGGACTGTATGGCAATCAGCCCCAGCATTTT. It specifies CASAPGLYGNQPQHF. The V and J genes are TRBV6-5 and TRBJ1-5, with a weak D call TRBD1 (5 bases). The V gene lost 8 bases and the J gene lost 2 bases, with 16 bases spanning the gap. The CDR3 runs 15 residues. Germline V gene data show CDR1 as MNHEY and CDR2 as SVGAGI.

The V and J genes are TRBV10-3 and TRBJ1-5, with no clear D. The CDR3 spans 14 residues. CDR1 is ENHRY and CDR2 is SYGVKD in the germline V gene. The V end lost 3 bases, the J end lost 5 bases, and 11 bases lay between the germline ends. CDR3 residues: CAISDRAGHQPQHF. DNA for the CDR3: TGTGCCATCAGTGATCGGGCGGGCCATCAGCCCCAGCATTTT.

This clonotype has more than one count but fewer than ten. CDR3 residues: CASSFSNSLSYEQYF. CDR3 in DNA: TGTGCCAGCAGTTTTAGCAACAGTCTGTCCTACGAGCAGTACTTC. The V and J genes are TRBV28 and TRBJ2-7; D gene unclear. The CDR3 contains 15 residues. V was cut by 3 bases and J by 1 base, with 13 bases left in between. CDR1 is MDHEN and CDR2 is SYDVKM in the germline V gene.

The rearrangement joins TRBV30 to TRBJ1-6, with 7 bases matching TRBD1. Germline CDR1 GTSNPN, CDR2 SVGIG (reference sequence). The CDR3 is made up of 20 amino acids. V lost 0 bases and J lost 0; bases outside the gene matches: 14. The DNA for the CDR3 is TGTGCCTGGAGTGTACAGGCCCACCTCAGGGGGAGCTCCTATAATTCACCCCTCCACTTT. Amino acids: CAWSVQAHLRGSSYNSPLHF.

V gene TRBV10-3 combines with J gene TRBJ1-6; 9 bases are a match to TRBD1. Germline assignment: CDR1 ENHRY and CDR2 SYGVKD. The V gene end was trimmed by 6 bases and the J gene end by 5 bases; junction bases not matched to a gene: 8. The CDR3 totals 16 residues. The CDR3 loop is CAIREPGQGDNSPLHF. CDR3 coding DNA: TGTGCCATCAGGGAACCGGGACAGGGAGATAATTCACCCCTCCACTTT.

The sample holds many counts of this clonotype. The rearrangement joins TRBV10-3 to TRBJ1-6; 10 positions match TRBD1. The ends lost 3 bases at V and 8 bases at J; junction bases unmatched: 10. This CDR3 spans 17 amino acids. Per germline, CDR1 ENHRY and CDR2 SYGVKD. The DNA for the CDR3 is TGTGCCATCAGTGACCGGGACAGGGGATTTCGGTATTCACCCCTCCACTTT. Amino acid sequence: CAISDRDRGFRYSPLHF.

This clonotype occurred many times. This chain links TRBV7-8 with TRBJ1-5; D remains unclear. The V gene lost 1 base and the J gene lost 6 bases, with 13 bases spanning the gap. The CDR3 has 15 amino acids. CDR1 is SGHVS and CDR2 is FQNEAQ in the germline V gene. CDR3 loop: CASSLGIDVLQPQHF. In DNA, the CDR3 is TGTGCCAGCAGCTTAGGAATCGACGTTCTTCAGCCCCAGCATTTT.

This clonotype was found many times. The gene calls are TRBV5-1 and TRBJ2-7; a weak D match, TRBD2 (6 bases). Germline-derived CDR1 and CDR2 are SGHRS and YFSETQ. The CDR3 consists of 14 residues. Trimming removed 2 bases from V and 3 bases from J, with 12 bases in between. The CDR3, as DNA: TGCGCCAGCAGCTTCGGGACTGGACGCTACGAGCAGTACTTC. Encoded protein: CASSFGTGRYEQYF.

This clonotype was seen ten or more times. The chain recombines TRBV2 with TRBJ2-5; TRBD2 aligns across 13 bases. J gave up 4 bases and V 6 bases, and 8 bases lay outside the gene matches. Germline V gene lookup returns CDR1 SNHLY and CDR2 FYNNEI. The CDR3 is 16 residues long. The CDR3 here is CASSPLAGGPRETQYF. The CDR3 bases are TGTGCCAGCAGCCCACTAGCGGGAGGGCCACGAGAGACCCAGTACTTC.

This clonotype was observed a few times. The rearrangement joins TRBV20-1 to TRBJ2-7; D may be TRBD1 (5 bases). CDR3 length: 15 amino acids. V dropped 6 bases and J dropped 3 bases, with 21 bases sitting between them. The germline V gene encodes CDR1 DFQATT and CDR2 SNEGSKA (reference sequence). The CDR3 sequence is CSAISRARKGYEQYF. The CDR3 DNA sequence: TGCAGTGCGATCAGCAGGGCCCGGAAGGGCTACGAGCAGTACTTC.

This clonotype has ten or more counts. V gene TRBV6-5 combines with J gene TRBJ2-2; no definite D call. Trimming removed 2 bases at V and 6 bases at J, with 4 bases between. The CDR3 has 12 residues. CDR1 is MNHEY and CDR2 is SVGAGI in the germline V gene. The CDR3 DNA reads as TGTGCCAGCAGTTACGGAGCCGGGGAGCTGTTTTTT. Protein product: CASSYGAGELFF.

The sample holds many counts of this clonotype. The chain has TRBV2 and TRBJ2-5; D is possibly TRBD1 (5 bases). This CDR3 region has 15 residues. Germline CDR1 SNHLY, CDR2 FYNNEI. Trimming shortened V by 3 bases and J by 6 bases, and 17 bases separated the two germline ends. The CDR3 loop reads CASSDEGRAGKTQYF. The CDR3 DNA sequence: TGTGCCAGCAGTGACGAAGGCAGGGCTGGAAAGACCCAGTACTTC.

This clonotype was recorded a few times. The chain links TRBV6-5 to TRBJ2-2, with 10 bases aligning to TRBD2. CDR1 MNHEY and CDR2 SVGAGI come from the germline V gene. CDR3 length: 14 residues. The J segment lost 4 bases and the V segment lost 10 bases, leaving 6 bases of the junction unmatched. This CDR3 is CATRRTSGTGELFF. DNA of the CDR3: TGTGCCACCCGGCGGACTAGCGGCACCGGGGAGCTGTTTTTT.

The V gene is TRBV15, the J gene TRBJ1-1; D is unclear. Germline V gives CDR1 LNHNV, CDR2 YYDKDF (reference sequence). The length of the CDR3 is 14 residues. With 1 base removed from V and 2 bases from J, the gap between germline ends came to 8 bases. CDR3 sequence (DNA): TGTGCCACCAGCAGAGTTGGGAGCAACACTGAAGCTTTCTTT. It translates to CATSRVGSNTEAFF.

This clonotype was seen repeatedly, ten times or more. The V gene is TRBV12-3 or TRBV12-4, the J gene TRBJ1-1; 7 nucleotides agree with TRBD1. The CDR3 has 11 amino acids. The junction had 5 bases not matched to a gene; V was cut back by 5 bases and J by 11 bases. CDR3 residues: CASSLQGRAFF. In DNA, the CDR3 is TGTGCCAGCAGTCTACAGGGGCGGGCTTTCTTT.